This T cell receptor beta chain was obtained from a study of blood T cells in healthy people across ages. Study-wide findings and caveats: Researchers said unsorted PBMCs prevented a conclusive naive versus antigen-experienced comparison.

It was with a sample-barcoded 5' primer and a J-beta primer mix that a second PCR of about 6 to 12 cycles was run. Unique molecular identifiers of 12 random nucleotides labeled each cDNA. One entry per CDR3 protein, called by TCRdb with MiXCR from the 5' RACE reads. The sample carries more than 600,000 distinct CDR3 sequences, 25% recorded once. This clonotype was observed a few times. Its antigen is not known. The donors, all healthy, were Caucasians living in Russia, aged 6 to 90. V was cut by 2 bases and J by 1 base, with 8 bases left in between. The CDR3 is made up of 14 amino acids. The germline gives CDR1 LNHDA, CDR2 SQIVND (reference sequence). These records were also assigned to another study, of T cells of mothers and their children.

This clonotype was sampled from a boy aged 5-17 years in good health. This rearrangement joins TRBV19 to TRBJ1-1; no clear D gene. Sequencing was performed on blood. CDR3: CASSIRQPNTEAFF. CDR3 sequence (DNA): TGTGCCAGTAGTATACGGCAACCGAACACTGAAGCTTTCTTT.